This T cell receptor beta chain was identified in a study of cytomegalovirus exposure and HLA in healthy donors. Study details: Membership in the Caucasian-associated ancestry cluster was found for around 81% of approximately 400 genotyped donors.

This clone showed up just a few times. The PCR employed 60 Vbeta primers together with 13 Jbeta primers. Sequencing used immunoSEQ multiplex PCR; TCRdb keeps in-frame clones, though not all of them. This sample carries roughly 130,000 clones, roughly 8.3% of them seen once, and the ten largest clones take 4.5% to 5.5%. The CDR3 loop spans 10 amino acids. Germline assignment: CDR1 GTSNPN and CDR2 SVGIG (reference sequence). The V and J ends lost 5 bases and 3 bases respectively, with 4 bases between them. Sequenced sample: PBMCs. This receptor was identified in a man in his forties in good health and CMV-seronegative. V is TRBV30 and J is TRBJ2-5; D gene unclear. CDR3 in amino acids: CAWSEETQYF. CDR3 bases: TGTGCCTGGTCCGAAGAGACCCAGTACTTC. The full variable domain, its missing parts supplied by reference TRBV30 and TRBJ2-5, is SQTIHQWPATLVQPVGSPLSLECTVEGTSNPNLYWYRQAAGRGLQLLFYSVGIGQISSEVPQNLSASRPQDRQFILSSKKLLLSDSGFYLCAWSEETQYFGPGTRLLVL.